Listed here are 15 T cell receptor beta chains from one sample, sequenced in a study of Ad26.COV2.S vaccination and SARS-CoV-2 variants. Libraries were prepared by immunoSEQ multiplex PCR; TCRdb keeps only in-frame clonotypes and omits some of them. The top ten clones hold 2.5% to 3.5% of a sample with around 250,000 clones, around 88% of them seen once. The treatment is: roughly 20 received Ad26.COV2.S at low or high dose, single or two shots; five or six received placebo; per-sample allocation not given. All samples were drawn on day 63, counting from the first vaccine or placebo injection. Specimen: peripheral blood, collected in a trial of Ad26.COV2.S vaccine versus placebo. The origin of the receptors is a person aged 18 to 65 who received the Ad26.COV2.S COVID-19 vaccine or a placebo.

The rearrangement joins TRBV18 to TRBJ2-7; 7 bases fit TRBD1. This CDR3 is built from 14 residues. Unmatched junction bases numbered 7, after V lost 2 bases and J lost 6 bases. Germline CDR1 KGHSH, CDR2 LQKENI. The CDR3 bases are TGTGCCAGCTCACCAATAAGGGGGCCAGGCGAGCAGTACGTC. This gives the protein CASSPIRGPGEQYV.

This sequence joins TRBV4-2 and TRBJ2-3; possibly TRBD1 or TRBD2 for D (6 bases each). The ends were cut back, 2 bases at V and 0 bases at J, with 12 bases in the middle. Germline-derived CDR1 and CDR2 are LGHNA and YNFKEQ. The CDR3 runs to 16 residues. In nucleotides, the CDR3 is TGTGCCAGCAGCCAAAGGGGGGCGGGGAGCACAGATACGCAGTATTTT. Its protein product is CASSQRGAGSTDTQYF.

Judged by abundance, this clone is medium-sized. The rearrangement uses TRBV6-2 or TRBV6-3 and TRBJ2-5; tentatively, D is TRBD1 or TRBD2 (5 bases each). The CDR3 totals 14 residues. Germline loops: CDR1 MNHEY, CDR2 SVGEGT. V was trimmed by 4 bases and J by 3 bases, leaving 12 bases between them. The DNA for the CDR3 is TGTGCCAGCAGTTCAGGGCAGGAGGAAGAGACCCAGTACTTC. The encoded protein is CASSSGQEEETQYF.

This chain uses TRBV6-4 with TRBJ2-3; D could derive from TRBD1 or TRBD2 (5 bases each). The CDR3 sequence is 13 residues long. V lost 5 bases and J lost 0, with 6 bases in between. Germline assignment: CDR1 MRHNA and CDR2 SNTAGT. Written as DNA, the CDR3 is TGTGCCAGCAGTAGGGACAGCACAGATACGCAGTATTTT. Translating it yields CASSRDSTDTQYF.

This clone was found a few times. CDR3 DNA sequence: TGTGCCAGCAGCTCACCCTATAGGTTGGACAGACCCTACACTGAAGCTTTCTTT. Its protein is CASSSPYRLDRPYTEAFF. This chain uses TRBV13 with TRBJ1-1; D is perhaps TRBD1 (6 bases). The CDR3 sequence is 18 residues long. The germline V gene has CDR1 PRHDT and CDR2 FYEKMQ (reference sequence). V gave up 4 bases and J gave up 3 bases, with 24 bases separating them.

This chain joins TRBV18 and TRBJ1-4; D unclear. V lost 6 bases to trimming and J lost 5 bases, with 16 bases between them. The germline V gene encodes CDR1 KGHSH and CDR2 LQKENI. The CDR3 is made up of 15 amino acids. Here the CDR3 DNA reads TGTGCCAGCTCTATAGGGTTGGGGAGCAATGAAAAACTGTTTTTT. The encoded protein is CASSIGLGSNEKLFF.

This clone was found a few times. This chain links TRBV7-3 with TRBJ2-1; D remains unclear. The germline V gene encodes CDR1 SGHTA and CDR2 FQGTGA. V lost 5 bases, J lost 1 base, and 9 bases lay in between. The CDR3 is 14 residues long. CDR3 nucleotides: TGTGCCAGCAGCCCCAGTGCGTCCTACAATGAGCAGTTCTTC. It specifies CASSPSASYNEQFF.

The chain uses TRBV30 and TRBJ2-3; 10 bases are shared with TRBD1. Germline CDR1 and CDR2: GTSNPN and SVGIG (reference sequence). This CDR3 is built from 15 residues. V was pared by 5 bases and J by 2 bases, with 7 bases of the junction left unmatched. The DNA of the CDR3 is TGTGCCTGGGCCTCGACAGGGGGCTTCACAGATACGCAGTATTTT. The encoded protein is CAWASTGGFTDTQYF.

This chain connects TRBV6-5 to TRBJ2-1; 11 bases line up with TRBD2. There are 15 residues in the CDR3. J gave up 9 bases and V 5 bases, and 9 bases lay outside the gene matches. The V gene's germline CDR1 is MNHEY and CDR2 SVGAGI. In DNA form, the CDR3 reads TGTGCCAGCAGTCGGGGTAGCGGGAGGGCAAGTGAGCAGTTCTTC. Protein: CASSRGSGRASEQFF.

The chain links TRBV28 to TRBJ2-4, with 11 bases identical to TRBD2. Germline CDR1 MDHEN, CDR2 SYDVKM. V shed 6 bases and J 4 bases; nucleotides not matched to a gene: 5. This CDR3 has 15 amino acids. The CDR3 DNA follows: TGTGCCAGCAGATCTCTAGCGGGAGGAAAAAACATTCAGTACTTC. Translated: CASRSLAGGKNIQYF.

V usage is TRBV5-1 and J usage is TRBJ2-5; 7 bases align to TRBD1. Trimming removed 2 bases from V and 5 bases from J; junction bases left unmatched: 6. Looked up from germline, CDR1 is SGHRS and CDR2 is YFSETQ. The CDR3 covers 14 residues. DNA for the CDR3: TGCGCCAGCAGCTTCACAGGGGAAAGGGAGACCCAGTACTTC. Protein product: CASSFTGERETQYF. Using reference TRBV5-1 and TRBJ2-5 for the parts outside the CDR3, the full variable domain is KAGVTQTPRYLIKTRGQQVTLSCSPISGHRSVSWYQQTPGQGLQFLFEYFSETQRNKGNFPGRFSGRQFSNSRSEMNVSTLELGDSALYLCASSFTGERETQYFGPGTRLLVL.

The chain uses TRBV11-3 and TRBJ2-1; TRBD1 agrees at 9 bases. V shed 5 bases, J shed 7 bases, and the junction held 12 bases outside the gene matches. Germline V lookup: CDR1 SGHNT, CDR2 YENEEA. CDR3 length equals 16 residues. DNA for the CDR3: TGTGCCAGCAGCCCAGATTTTGGGACAGGGATGAATGAGCAGTTCTTC. Protein product: CASSPDFGTGMNEQFF.

V gene TRBV5-6 combines with J gene TRBJ1-2, with a weak D call TRBD1 (5 bases). Germline assignment: CDR1 SGHDT and CDR2 YYEEEE. The V end was cut by 6 bases, the J end by 4 bases, with 25 bases between. The CDR3 runs 17 residues. The CDR3 nucleotides read TGTGCCAGCACCAAAACTGAACCGGGACCCAAACGCTATGGCTACACCTTC. The encoded protein is CASTKTEPGPKRYGYTF.

The chain joins TRBV29-1 to TRBJ2-1, with D unresolved. The length of the CDR3 is 15 residues. With 1 base removed from V and 8 bases from J, the gap between germline ends came to 18 bases. Germline CDR1 reads SQVTM; CDR2 reads ANQGSEA. CDR3 sequence: CSVEVAGLPLDEQFF. CDR3 bases: TGCAGCGTTGAAGTCGCTGGTCTCCCTCTGGATGAGCAGTTCTTC.

This sequence joins TRBV27 and TRBJ2-2; 9 bases align to TRBD2. V gave up 6 bases and J gave up 6 bases; unmatched junction bases: 5. The CDR3 runs 14 residues. Germline values: CDR1 MNHEY, CDR2 SMNVEV (reference sequence). The CDR3 DNA follows: TGTGCCAGCAGACCAGCGGGGGGTTCCGGGGAGCTGTTTTTT. Amino acids: CASRPAGGSGELFF.